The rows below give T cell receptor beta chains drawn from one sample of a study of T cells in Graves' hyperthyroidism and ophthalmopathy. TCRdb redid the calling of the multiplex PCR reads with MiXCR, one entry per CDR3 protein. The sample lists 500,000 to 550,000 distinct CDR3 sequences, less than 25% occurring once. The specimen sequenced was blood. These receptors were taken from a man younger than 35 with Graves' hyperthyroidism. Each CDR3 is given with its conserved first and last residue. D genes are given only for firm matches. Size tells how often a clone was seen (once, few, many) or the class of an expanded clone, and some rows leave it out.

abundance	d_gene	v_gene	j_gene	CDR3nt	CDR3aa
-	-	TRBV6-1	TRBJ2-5	TGTGCCAGCAACTCGATCATTGTGCTCGGGGAGACCCAGTACTTC	CASNSIIVLGETQYF
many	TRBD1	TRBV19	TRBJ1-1	TGTGCCAGTGGCGGTCTGGACAGGGTTGGCACTGAAGCTTTCTTT	CASGGLDRVGTEAFF
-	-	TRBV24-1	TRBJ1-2	TGTGCCACCAGTGACCCTCGAGGAGGATATGGCTACACCTTC	CATSDPRGGYGYTF
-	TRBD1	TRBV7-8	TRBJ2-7	TGTGCCAGCAGCTTACAGGGGGCGCCTCGGGAGCAGTACTTC	CASSLQGAPREQYF
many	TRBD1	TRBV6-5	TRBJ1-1	TGTGCCAGCAGTACAACAGGGGAAATGGGTGAAGCTTTCTTT	CASSTTGEMGEAFF
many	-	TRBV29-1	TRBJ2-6	TGCAGCGTTGGGACGGCTGGGGCCAACGTCCTGACTTTC	CSVGTAGANVLTF
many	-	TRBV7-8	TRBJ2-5	TGTGCCAGCAGCCCTAGGACGGGCAGGGCCCAAGAGACCCAGTACTTC	CASSPRTGRAQETQYF
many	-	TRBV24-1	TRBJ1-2	TGTGCCACCAGTGATTCTGGGAGCGGACAAGGAATCTATGGCTACACCTTC	CATSDSGSGQGIYGYTF
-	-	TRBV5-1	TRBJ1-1	TGCGCCAGCAGCCCCGGGGAGGTTCGAGCTTTCTTT	CASSPGEVRAFF
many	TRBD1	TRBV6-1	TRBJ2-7	TGTGCCAGCAGTGAAACCGGGACAGGAGGAGTCGAGCAGTACTTC	CASSETGTGGVEQYF
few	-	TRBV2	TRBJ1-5	TGTGCCAGCAAGCGGGCAGGGGCCCGCAATCAGCCCCAGCATTTT	CASKRAGARNQPQHF
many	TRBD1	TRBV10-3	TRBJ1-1	TGTGCCATCAGGCGGCAGGGGGCAATAGGCAGTATGAACACTGAAGCTTTCTTT	CAIRRQGAIGSMNTEAFF
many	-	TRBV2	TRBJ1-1	TGTGCCAGCAGTGAAGCGGAGCGGATGAACACTGAAGCTTTCTTT	CASSEAERMNTEAFF
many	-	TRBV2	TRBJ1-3	TGTGCCAGCAGTGAAATGGGGGCTGGAAACACCATATATTTT	CASSEMGAGNTIYF
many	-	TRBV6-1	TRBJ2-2	TGTGCCAGCAGCAACAAGGTAGCGTCGAACACCGGGGAGCTGTTTTTT	CASSNKVASNTGELFF
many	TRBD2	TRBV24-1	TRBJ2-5	TGTGCCACCAGTGATCCCAGCGGGGGGGCAGGAGAGACCCAGTACTTC	CATSDPSGGAGETQYF
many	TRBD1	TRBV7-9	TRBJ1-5	TGTGCCAGCAGCTCGAACGTGCAGGGGGATCAGCCCCAGCATTTT	CASSSNVQGDQPQHF
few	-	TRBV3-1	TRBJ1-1	TGTGCCAGCAGCCACTCAGGAGGAAACACTGAAGCTTTCTTT	CASSHSGGNTEAFF
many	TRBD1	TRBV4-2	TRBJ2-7	TGTGCCAGCAGCCAATACAGGGGATCCTACGAGCAGTACTTC	CASSQYRGSYEQYF
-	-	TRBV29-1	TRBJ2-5	TGCAGCGTGCGGACGGGAAGAGAACAGGAGACCCAGTACTTC	CSVRTGREQETQYF
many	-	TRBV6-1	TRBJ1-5	TGTGCCAGCAGTGAAGGACCCGGCAGGTCCTGGAATCAGCCCCAGCATTTT	CASSEGPGRSWNQPQHF
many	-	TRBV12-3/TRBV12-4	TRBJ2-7	TGTGCCAGCAGTTTAGCCTCCCGGGGGGAGCAGTACTTC	CASSLASRGEQYF
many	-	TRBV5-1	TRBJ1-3	TGCGCCAGCAGCCCTGGGGTCTCTGGAAACACCATATATTTT	CASSPGVSGNTIYF
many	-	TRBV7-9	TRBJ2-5	TGTGCCAGCAGCGATCCCGGGGGAGAGACCCAGTACTTC	CASSDPGGETQYF
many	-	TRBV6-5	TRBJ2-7	TGTGCCAGCAGTTACGGTGGCACCTCCTACGAGCAGTACTTC	CASSYGGTSYEQYF
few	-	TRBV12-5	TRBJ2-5	TGTGCTAGTGGTTCCCCCGGGACACCCATTCAAGAGACCCAGTACTTC	CASGSPGTPIQETQYF
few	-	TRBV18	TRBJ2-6	TGTGCCAGCTCCGCATTGACAGGACTAAGATCTGGGGCCAACGTCCTGACTTTC	CASSALTGLRSGANVLTF